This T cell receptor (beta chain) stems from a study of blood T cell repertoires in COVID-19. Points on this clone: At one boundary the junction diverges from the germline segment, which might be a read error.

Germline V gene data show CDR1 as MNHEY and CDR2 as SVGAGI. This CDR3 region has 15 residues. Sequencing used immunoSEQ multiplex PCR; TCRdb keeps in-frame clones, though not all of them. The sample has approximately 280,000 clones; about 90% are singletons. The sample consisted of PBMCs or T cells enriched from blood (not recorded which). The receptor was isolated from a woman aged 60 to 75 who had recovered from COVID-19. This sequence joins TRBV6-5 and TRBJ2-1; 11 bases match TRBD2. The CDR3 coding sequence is TGTGCCAGCATTTACCCGACTAGCGGGGACAATGAGCAGTTCTTC. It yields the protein CASIYPTSGDNEQFF.